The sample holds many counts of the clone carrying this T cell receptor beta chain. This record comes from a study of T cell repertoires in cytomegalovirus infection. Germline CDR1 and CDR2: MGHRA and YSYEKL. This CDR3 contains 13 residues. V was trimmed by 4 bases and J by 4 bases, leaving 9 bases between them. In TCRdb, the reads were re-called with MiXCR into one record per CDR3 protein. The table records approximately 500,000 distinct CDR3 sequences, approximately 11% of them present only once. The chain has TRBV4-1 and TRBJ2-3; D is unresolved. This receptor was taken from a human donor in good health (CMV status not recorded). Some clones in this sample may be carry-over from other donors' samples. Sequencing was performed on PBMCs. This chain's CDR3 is CASSRPPADTQYF. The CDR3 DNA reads TGCGCCAGCAGCCGCCCCCCAGCAGATACGCAGTATTTT.